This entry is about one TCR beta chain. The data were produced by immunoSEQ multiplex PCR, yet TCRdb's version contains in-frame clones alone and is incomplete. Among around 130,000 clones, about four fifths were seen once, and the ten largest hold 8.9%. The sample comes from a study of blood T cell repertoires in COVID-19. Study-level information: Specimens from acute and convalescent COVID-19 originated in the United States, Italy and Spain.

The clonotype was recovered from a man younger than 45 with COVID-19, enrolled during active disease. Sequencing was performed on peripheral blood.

CDR3 in DNA: TGCGCCAGCAGCTTGGAACAGGACACTGAAGCTTTCTTT. Its translation: CASSLEQDTEAFF. The chain uses TRBV5-1 and TRBJ1-1, with a tentative D call TRBD1 (5 bases). V was shortened by 0 bases and J by 3 bases, with 6 bases between the two germline ends. Germline assignment: CDR1 SGHRS and CDR2 YFSETQ. The CDR3 covers 13 residues.